The 4 T cell receptor beta chains presented below share a single source sample, sequenced in a study of regulatory T cells in long-lasting Graves disease. For TCR beta, libraries came from iRepertoire HTBI primers and Arm-PCR of CDR3 regions. TCRdb re-analysed the multiplex PCR reads in MiXCR, keeping a single row per CDR3 protein. This sample has 300,000 to 500,000 distinct CDR3 sequences, with less than 25% found just once. The time point: persistent/refractory GD, antithyroid drugs over 5 years with positive TRAb. The authors made the TCR library using RNA they extracted from PBMCs. The sample here was peripheral blood mononuclear cells (PBMCs), taken when the disease was refractory, from a patient treated with antithyroid drugs. These receptors all come from a female donor with Graves disease.

This clonotype was seen only a few times. The V and J genes are TRBV7-9 and TRBJ1-5; the D gene is possibly TRBD1 (5 bases). In germline, CDR1 is SEHNR, CDR2 FQNEAQ (reference sequence). V lost 5 bases, J lost 7 bases, and 12 bases lay in between. CDR3 size: 13 residues. The CDR3 nucleotides are TGTGCCAGCAGCCCGCAGGGTGGCCAGCCCCAGCATTTT. Translating it yields CASSPQGGQPQHF. Using reference TRBV7-9 and TRBJ1-5 for the parts outside the CDR3, the full variable domain is DTGVSQNPRHKITKRGQNVTFRCDPISEHNRLYWYRQTLGQGPEFLTYFQNEAQLEKSRLLSDRFSAERPKGSFSTLEIQRTEQGDSAMYLCASSPQGGQPQHFGDGTRLSIL.

This clonotype has a handful of counts. This sequence joins TRBV20-1 and TRBJ1-1, with a tentative D call TRBD1 (6 bases). In germline, CDR1 is DFQATT, CDR2 SNEGSKA (reference sequence). Between the trimmed V and J ends, which lost 3 bases and 1 base, there was a span of 12 bases. The CDR3 has 14 amino acids. Written as DNA, the CDR3 is TGCAGTGCTAGTCGACAGGTGTCGAACACTGAAGCTTTCTTT. Translated, it gives CSASRQVSNTEAFF.

This clonotype was seen many times. The V call is TRBV5-1, the J call TRBJ1-4; maybe TRBD1 (6 bases). V was clipped by 1 base and J by 8 bases, with 15 bases between them. The CDR3 is made up of 15 amino acids. CDR1 is SGHRS and CDR2 is YFSETQ in the germline V gene. CDR3 nucleotides: TGCGCCAGCAGCTTGTTATCAGGGGTAGGGGAAAAACTGTTTTTT. Its translation: CASSLLSGVGEKLFF.

This clonotype was observed many times. CDR3 loop: CASSPGGVNTEAFF. The CDR3 DNA follows: TGTGCCAGCAGTCCAGGGGGCGTCAACACTGAAGCTTTCTTT. The chain couples TRBV12-3 or TRBV12-4 to TRBJ1-1, with 8 nucleotides matching TRBD1. The ends lost 5 bases at V and 2 bases at J; junction bases unmatched: 4. This CDR3 comprises 14 residues.